This TCR beta chain is from a study of memory B cells and T cells in multiple sclerosis. Stimulus-free culture yielded autoproliferating CFSE-dim and non-proliferating CFSE-high T cells, each sequenced separately. 5x10^7 CFSE-labeled PBMCs were cultured less than eight days unstimulated, then replicate wells were pooled. The V gene's germline CDR1 is SGHTA and CDR2 FQGNSA. The CDR3 is made up of 15 amino acids. The V gene end was trimmed by 2 bases and the J gene end by 7 bases; junction bases not matched to a gene: 6. This clone was counted between two and nine times. Antigen specificity is unknown. Points from the study as a whole: Shared clonotype counts depended on differing compartment clone-set sizes and were normalized.

The data were produced by immunoSEQ multiplex PCR, yet TCRdb's version contains in-frame clones alone and is incomplete. The data show under 50,000 clones, roughly 87% seen once. Specimen: PBMCs from blood kept in culture. The TCR was taken from a human donor with multiple sclerosis. The V and J genes are TRBV7-2 and TRBJ2-2; 8 nucleotides line up with TRBD2. CDR3: CASSLRGGGHGELFF. CDR3 nucleotide sequence: TGTGCCAGCAGCTTACGGGGCGGGGGGCACGGGGAGCTGTTTTTT.